This T cell receptor (beta chain) was profiled in a study of patients with pleural tuberculosis (dated by TCRdb to the mid-2010s). There are a few counts of this clonotype. The antigen this receptor binds is unknown. The record has no base qualities; no much larger clone is one base away. TCRdb shows the sequencer as Illumina Genome Analyzer IIx. In-frame beta chains were kept once TCRdb had trimmed the public reads at Q25 with fastp and called clones with MiXCR. Rows with a matching CDR3 protein are joined into one entry that keeps the most common DNA and genes. This sample gives about 50,000 distinct CDR3 sequences in total; less than 8% of them show up just once. 16% of the sample comes from the top ten. The CDR3 covers 12 residues, taking in both the cysteine and the phenylalanine. CDR3 DNA only is kept here, 36 bases in frame from base 1. Between the V and J ends, shortened by 6 bases and 0 bases respectively, the junction contains 8 bases. Per the germline V gene, SQVTM is the CDR1 and ANQGSEA is the CDR2.

This TCR was sampled from a human donor with pleural tuberculosis. The chain was built from TRBV29-1 and TRBJ1-2; TRBD1 is a possible D gene, resting on 6 matching bases. DNA sequence: TGCAGCGTACAGGGTACTAACTATGGCTACACCTTC. Its coded protein is CSVQGTNYGYTF.